This T cell receptor (beta chain) was observed in a study of blood T cell repertoires in COVID-19. Overall study context: Whether acute or convalescent, the COVID-19 samples came from the United States, Italy and Spain. Sample material is recorded as cDNA or gDNA derived from T cells, B-cell-depleted T cells, or PBMCs.

Authors' methods: From reference gene primer amplification, estimates of nucleated cell counts were derived. Some clones are missing from TCRdb's copy, which holds only in-frame ones; the method was immunoSEQ multiplex PCR. From that table come the V and J calls and clone size; the DNA was used to work out D and trimming. The profile shows tens of thousands of clones, approximately 88% of them singletons. This receptor was identified in a human donor with active COVID-19. The donor label of this sample is uncertain. The sequenced material came from peripheral blood.

CDR3 nucleotides: TGCGCCAGCAGTGATTCTAGGCCTAGCGGGGGGTCAAGCTCCTACGAGCAGTACTTC. This codes for CASSDSRPSGGSSSYEQYF. The chain employs TRBV10-2 and TRBJ2-7; 11 bases are shared with TRBD2. Per the germline V gene, CDR1 is WSHSY and CDR2 is SAAADI. The CDR3 has 19 residues. The V segment lost 3 bases and the J segment 0 bases; nucleotides outside the gene matches: 13.